Below, one T cell receptor beta chain is given with its context. Antigen: not known. The sample originates from a study of T cell responses to AZD1222 COVID-19 vaccine. The study, taken as a whole, reports: The study reported that nearly half of spike-specific TCRs target unmutated variant regions.

Here immunoSEQ multiplex PCR was the method, and the copy in TCRdb shows in-frame clones only, minus some. The sample yields some 130,000 clones, 80% to 90% seen once. The sample here was peripheral blood, taken on day 0 of MenACWY control vaccination. The sequence was collected from an adult in good health.

The CDR3 bases are TGTGCCAGCAGCTTAGGGGTGGGCAGCACCTCCTACGGCTACACCTTC. Translation: CASSLGVGSTSYGYTF. The V gene is TRBV7-2, the J gene TRBJ1-2; D remains unclear. CDR1 and CDR2 from the germline V gene are SGHTA and FQGNSA. Trimming stripped 1 base from V and 8 bases from J, with 20 bases between. The CDR3 totals 16 residues.